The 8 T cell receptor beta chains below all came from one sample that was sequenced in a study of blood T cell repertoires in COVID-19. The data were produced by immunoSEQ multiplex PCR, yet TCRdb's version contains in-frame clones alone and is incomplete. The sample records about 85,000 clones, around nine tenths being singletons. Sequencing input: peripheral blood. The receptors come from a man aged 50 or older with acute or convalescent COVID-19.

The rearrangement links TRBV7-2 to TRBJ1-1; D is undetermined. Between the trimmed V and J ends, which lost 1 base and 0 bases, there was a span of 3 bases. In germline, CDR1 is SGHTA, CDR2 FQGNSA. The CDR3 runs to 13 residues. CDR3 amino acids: CASSLVVNTEAFF. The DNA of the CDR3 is TGTGCCAGCAGCTTAGTAGTGAACACTGAAGCTTTCTTT.

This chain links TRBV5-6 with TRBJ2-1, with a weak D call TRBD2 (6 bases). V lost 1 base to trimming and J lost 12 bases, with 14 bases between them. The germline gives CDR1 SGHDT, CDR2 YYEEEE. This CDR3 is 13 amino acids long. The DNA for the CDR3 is TGTGCCAGCAGCTTGTATATGGGGGGATGGCAGTTCTTC. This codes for CASSLYMGGWQFF.

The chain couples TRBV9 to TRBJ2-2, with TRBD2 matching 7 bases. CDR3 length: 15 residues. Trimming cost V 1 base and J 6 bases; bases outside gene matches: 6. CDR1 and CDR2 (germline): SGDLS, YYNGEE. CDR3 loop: CASSVKGGRPGELFF. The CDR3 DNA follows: TGTGCCAGCAGCGTAAAGGGAGGGAGGCCCGGGGAGCTGTTTTTT.

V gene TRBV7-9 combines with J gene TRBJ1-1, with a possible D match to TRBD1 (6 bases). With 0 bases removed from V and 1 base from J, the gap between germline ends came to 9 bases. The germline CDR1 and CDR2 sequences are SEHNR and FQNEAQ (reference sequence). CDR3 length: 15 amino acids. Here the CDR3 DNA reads TGTGCCAGCAGCTTAGCCCGGGACAAGAACACTGAAGCTTTCTTT. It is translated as CASSLARDKNTEAFF.

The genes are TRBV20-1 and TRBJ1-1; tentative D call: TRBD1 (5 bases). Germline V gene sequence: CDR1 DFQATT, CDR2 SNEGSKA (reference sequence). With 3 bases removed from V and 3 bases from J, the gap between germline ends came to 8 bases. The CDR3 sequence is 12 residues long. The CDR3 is CSASGRDTEAFF. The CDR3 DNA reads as TGCAGTGCTAGTGGCAGGGACACTGAAGCTTTCTTT.

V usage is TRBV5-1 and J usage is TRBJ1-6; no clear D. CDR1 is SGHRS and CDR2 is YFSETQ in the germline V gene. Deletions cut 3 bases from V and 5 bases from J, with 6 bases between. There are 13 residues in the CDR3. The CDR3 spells CASSSSDNSPLHF. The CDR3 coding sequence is TGCGCCAGCAGCTCATCAGATAATTCACCCCTCCACTTT.

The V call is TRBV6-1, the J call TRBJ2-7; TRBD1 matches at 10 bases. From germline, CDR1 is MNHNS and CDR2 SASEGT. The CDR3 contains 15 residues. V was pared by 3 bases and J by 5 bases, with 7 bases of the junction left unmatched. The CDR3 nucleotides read TGTGCCAGCAGTGAGACCGGGACAGGGGTCCACGAGCAGTACGTC. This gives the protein CASSETGTGVHEQYV.

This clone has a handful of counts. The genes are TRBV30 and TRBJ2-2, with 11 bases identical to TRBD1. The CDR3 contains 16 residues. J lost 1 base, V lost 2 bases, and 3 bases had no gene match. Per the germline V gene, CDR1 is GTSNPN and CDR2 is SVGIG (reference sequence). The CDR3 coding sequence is TGTGCCTGGAGTCGGGGACAGGGGGGGAACACCGGGGAGCTGTTTTTT. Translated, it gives CAWSRGQGGNTGELFF.